A selection of T cell receptor beta chains follows, all from one sample in a study of T-cell memory formation after mild COVID-19. TCRdb re-called the 5' RACE reads with MiXCR, one entry per CDR3 protein. This sample carries around 300,000 distinct CDR3 sequences, 8% to 9% of them seen once, and the ten largest clones take approximately 23%. Sequencing used PBMCs or a T cell subset sorted from them (not recorded which). Receptors were obtained from a man aged 18 to 29 who had mild COVID-19 (a few samples of this study predate the infection). Cell type and time point are not known. Both conserved end residues are part of each CDR3. Each record gives: D gene, clone size, V gene, J gene, CDR3 protein, CDR3 DNA. A D gene is named only where the DNA matches it firmly. Expanded clones are given a class, and other clones once, few, many or no size at all.

>-|few|TRBV7-2|TRBJ1-2
CASSPYPLLGYTF
TGTGCCAGCAGCCCATATCCCCTGCTTGGCTACACCTTC
>-|many|TRBV12-3/TRBV12-4|TRBJ1-6
CASSLESSYNSPLHF
TGTGCCAGCAGTTTAGAGAGCTCCTATAATTCACCCCTCCACTTT
>-|many|TRBV6-2/TRBV6-3|TRBJ2-3
CASSTLRASDTQYF
TGTGCCAGCAGTACCCTTCGGGCATCAGATACGCAGTATTTT
>TRBD1|many|TRBV5-1|TRBJ1-1
CASSSDRGRAEAFF
TGCGCCAGCAGCTCTGACAGGGGTCGCGCTGAAGCTTTCTTT
>-|-|TRBV21-1|TRBJ1-1
CARNQSEHYTEAFF
TGTGCCAGAAACCAGTCAGAACACTACACTGAAGCTTTCTTT
>TRBD1|-|TRBV5-1|TRBJ1-2
CASRVGTGEGYTF
TGCGCCAGCAGAGTAGGGACAGGGGAAGGCTACACCTTC
>TRBD1|-|TRBV6-2/TRBV6-3|TRBJ1-2
CASSYQGAHDGYTF
TGTGCCAGCAGTTACCAGGGGGCGCATGATGGCTACACCTTC
>TRBD1|few|TRBV9|TRBJ2-1
CASSPTTGSGHNEQFF
TGTGCCAGCAGCCCGACGACAGGGTCTGGGCACAATGAGCAGTTCTTC
>-|-|TRBV7-9|TRBJ1-1
CASSPSSGHLNTEAFF
TGTGCCAGCAGCCCGAGTTCGGGACACCTCAACACTGAAGCTTTCTTT
>TRBD2|many|TRBV5-4|TRBJ2-2
CASSLRRLAGNTGELFF
TGTGCCAGCAGCTTGCGCCGGCTAGCGGGGAACACCGGGGAGCTGTTTTTT
>TRBD1|few|TRBV7-9|TRBJ1-3
CASGDSISGNTIYF
TGTGCCAGCGGGGACAGCATCTCTGGAAACACCATATATTTT
>-|few|TRBV12-3/TRBV12-4|TRBJ2-7
CASSPPRVNLYEQYF
TGTGCCAGCAGCCCCCCCAGGGTAAACCTCTACGAGCAGTACTTC
>TRBD1|few|TRBV11-2|TRBJ1-4
CASSWGQGATNEKLFF
TGTGCCAGCAGCTGGGGACAGGGGGCAACTAATGAAAAACTGTTTTTT
>TRBD2|-|TRBV13|TRBJ2-7
CATRTSGGAYEQYF
TGTGCCACCAGGACTAGCGGGGGCGCCTACGAGCAGTACTTC
>-|-|TRBV9|TRBJ2-2
CASQDGTGELFF
TGTGCCAGTCAAGATGGCACCGGGGAGCTGTTTTTT